A single sample gave rise to the 7 T cell receptor beta chains below, sequenced in a study of T-cell reconstitution after alpha-beta-depleted transplantation in children. Library preparation (for TCRbeta) was performed with unique molecular identifiers. TCRdb used MiXCR to reprocess the PCR reads, holding one entry per CDR3 protein. In the table there are approximately 500,000 distinct CDR3 sequences, about 10% of which are singletons. The input for sequencing was PBMCs, taken before TCRalphabeta/CD19-depleted stem cell transplant. The receptors here all came from a child aged 2-15 years with inherited bone marrow failure, due to receive a stem cell transplant.

This rearrangement joins TRBV14 to TRBJ2-5; D ambiguous. CDR3 length: 15 residues. V was pared by 1 base and J by 7 bases, with 16 bases between. Germline V gene data show CDR1 as SGHDN and CDR2 as FVKESK. CDR3 DNA: TGTGCCAGCAGCCAAGCTTGGTCGGCGATAAGGACCCAGTACTTC. Protein: CASSQAWSAIRTQYF.

The V and J genes are TRBV3-1 and TRBJ1-1; a weak D match, TRBD1 (6 bases). Trimming removed 4 bases at V and 5 bases at J, with 23 bases between. There are 17 residues in the CDR3. Germline V gives CDR1 LGHDT, CDR2 YNNKEL (reference sequence). The CDR3 DNA sequence: TGTGCCAGCAGCCCCATGGGGGCCAGGGGTAAGAGGACTGAAGCTTTCTTT. This translates into CASSPMGARGKRTEAFF.

The V call is TRBV6-2 or TRBV6-3, the J call TRBJ2-1; D is ambiguous. CDR1 and CDR2 (germline): MNHEY, SVGEGT. The CDR3 spans 12 residues. The V end was cut by 7 bases, the J end by 7 bases, with 11 bases between. CDR3 in amino acids: CASTPPGNEQFF. The DNA of the CDR3 is TGTGCCAGCACCCCTCCCGGAAATGAGCAGTTCTTC.

With respect to this clonotype: Being one base from a much bigger clone, this may be a read error. The J gene is TRBJ2-1, the V gene TRBV20-1; 10 bases are a match to TRBD2. This CDR3 comprises 17 residues. Looked up from germline, CDR1 is DFQATT and CDR2 is SNEGSKA (reference sequence). CDR3 bases: TGCTGTGCCCCGACCTCTAGCGGGAGCCTTCTAAGGAATGAGCAGTTCTTC. This translates into CCAPTSSGSLLRNEQFF.

This clonotype was observed at least ten times. The chain carries TRBV20-1 and TRBJ1-5; 7 bases fit TRBD1. There are 15 residues in the CDR3. The germline CDR1 and CDR2 sequences are DFQATT and SNEGSKA (reference sequence). V lost 1 base and J lost 1; bases outside the gene matches: 4. The chain's CDR3 is CSARGPGQSNQPQHF. DNA for the CDR3: TGCAGTGCTAGAGGGCCGGGACAGAGCAATCAGCCCCAGCATTTT.

The J gene is TRBJ1-1, the V gene TRBV15, with D unresolved. Between the trimmed V and J ends, which lost 7 bases and 1 base, there was a span of 13 bases. This CDR3 spans 14 amino acids. Per germline, CDR1 LNHNV and CDR2 YYDKDF (reference sequence). The CDR3 region is CATKKGLSNTEAFF. The CDR3 DNA reads TGTGCCACCAAAAAAGGGTTATCGAACACTGAAGCTTTCTTT.

This clonotype was counted at least ten times. The CDR3 protein is CASRTDYNSPLHF. In DNA form, the CDR3 reads TGCGCCAGCAGGACCGACTATAATTCACCCCTCCACTTT. The V gene is TRBV5-1, the J gene TRBJ1-6; D remains unclear. The V and J ends lost 5 bases and 3 bases respectively, with 6 bases between them. The CDR3 consists of 13 residues. Germline assignment: CDR1 SGHRS and CDR2 YFSETQ.